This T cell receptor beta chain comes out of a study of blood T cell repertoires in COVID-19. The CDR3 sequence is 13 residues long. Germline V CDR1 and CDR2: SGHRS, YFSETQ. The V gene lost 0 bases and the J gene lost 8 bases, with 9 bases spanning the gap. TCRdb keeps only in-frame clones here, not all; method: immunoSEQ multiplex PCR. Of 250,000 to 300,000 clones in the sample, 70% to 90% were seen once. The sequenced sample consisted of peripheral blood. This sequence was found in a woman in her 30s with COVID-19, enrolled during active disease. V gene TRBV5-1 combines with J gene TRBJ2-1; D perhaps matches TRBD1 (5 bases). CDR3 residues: CASSLGSGHEQFF. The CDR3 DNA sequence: TGCGCCAGCAGCTTGGGGTCAGGGCATGAGCAGTTCTTC.